This T cell receptor beta chain was recovered during a study of blood T cell repertoires in COVID-19. Across the whole study: Samples taken during acute and convalescent COVID-19 were collected in the United States, Italy and Spain. In each case, the material was cDNA or gDNA derived from T cells, B-cell-depleted T cells, or PBMCs.

Original analysis: Reference gene primers were amplified, and this amplification served to estimate nucleated cell counts. Using immunoSEQ multiplex PCR, the repertoire was profiled, and TCRdb retains in-frame clones only, with some absent. D and trimming were read from the DNA, whereas the V and J calls and clone size are those reported in that table. The sample lists around 170,000 clones, about 81% occurring once. Seattle patients were enrolled while actively infected and followed longitudinally. The receptor comes from a woman aged 80 or over with COVID-19, enrolled during active disease. The sequenced material came from peripheral blood.

The DNA for the CDR3 is TGTGCCAGCAGCCCCGGGGGGTGGGCCAACGTCCTGACTTTC. Its protein is CASSPGGWANVLTF. This chain connects TRBV7-2 to TRBJ2-6, with 7 positions matching TRBD2. The CDR3 contains 14 residues. V dropped 5 bases and J dropped 5; count of bases not matched to a gene: 3. Germline-derived CDR1 and CDR2 are SGHTA and FQGNSA.